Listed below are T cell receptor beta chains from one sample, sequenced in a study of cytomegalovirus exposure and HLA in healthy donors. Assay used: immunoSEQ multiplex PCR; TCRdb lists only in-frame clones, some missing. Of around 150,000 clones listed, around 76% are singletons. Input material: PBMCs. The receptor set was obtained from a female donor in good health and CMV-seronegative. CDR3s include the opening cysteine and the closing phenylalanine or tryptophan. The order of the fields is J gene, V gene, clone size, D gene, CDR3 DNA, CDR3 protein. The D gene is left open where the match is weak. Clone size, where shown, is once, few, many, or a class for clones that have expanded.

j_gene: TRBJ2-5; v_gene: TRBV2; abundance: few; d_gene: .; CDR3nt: TGTGCCAGCAGTGAAGCGGGCACTGTGGAGACCCAGTACTTC; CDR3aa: CASSEAGTVETQYF
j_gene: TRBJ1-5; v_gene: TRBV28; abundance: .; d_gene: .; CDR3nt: TGTGCCAGCAGTCTGGTGGCTAATCAGCCCCAGCATTTT; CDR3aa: CASSLVANQPQHF
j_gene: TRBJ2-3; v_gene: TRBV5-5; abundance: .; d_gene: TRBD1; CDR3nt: TGTGCCAGCAGCTTGGGAGGACAGGGGGACACAGATACGCAGTATTTT; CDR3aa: CASSLGGQGDTDTQYF
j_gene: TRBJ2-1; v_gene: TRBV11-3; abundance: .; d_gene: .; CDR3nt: TGTGCCAGCAGCTTAAATTCCGTCAATGAGCAGTTCTTC; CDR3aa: CASSLNSVNEQFF
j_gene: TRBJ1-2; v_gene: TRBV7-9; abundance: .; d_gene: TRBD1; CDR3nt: TGTGCCAACGACCCCGGACAGGGTTATGGCTACACCTTC; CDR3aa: CANDPGQGYGYTF
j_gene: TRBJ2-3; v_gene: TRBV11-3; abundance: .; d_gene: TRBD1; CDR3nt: TGTGCCAGCAGCGATACAGGGGGCGCAGATACGCAGTATTTT; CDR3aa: CASSDTGGADTQYF
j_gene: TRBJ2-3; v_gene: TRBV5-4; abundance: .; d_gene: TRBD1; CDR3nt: TGTGCCAGCAGCTTGGCCGGACAGGGAGCCACAGATACGCAGTATTTT; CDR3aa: CASSLAGQGATDTQYF
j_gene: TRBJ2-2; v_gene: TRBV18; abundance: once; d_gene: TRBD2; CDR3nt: TGTGCCAGCTCACCGTACGGCGGGGGGAAAACCGGGGAGCTGTTTTTT; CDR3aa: CASSPYGGGKTGELFF
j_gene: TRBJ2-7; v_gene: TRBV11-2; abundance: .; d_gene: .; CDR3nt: TGTGCCAGCAGCAGCCCGAGGGGGTACGAGCAGTACTTC; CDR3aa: CASSSPRGYEQYF
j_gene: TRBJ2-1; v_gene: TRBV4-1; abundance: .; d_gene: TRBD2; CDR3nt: TGCGCCAGCAGCCAATGGGGACTAGCGGCTTACAATGAGCAGTTCTTC; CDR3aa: CASSQWGLAAYNEQFF
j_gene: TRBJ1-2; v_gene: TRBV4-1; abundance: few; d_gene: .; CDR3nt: TGCGCCAGCAGCCAGGACGACAGGACCTTCTATGGCTACACCTTC; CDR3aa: CASSQDDRTFYGYTF
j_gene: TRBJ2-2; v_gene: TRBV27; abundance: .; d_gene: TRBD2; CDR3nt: TGTGCCACCAGGGCTAGCGGGGGGGGGTCCACCGGGGAGCTGTTTTTT; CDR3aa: CATRASGGGSTGELFF
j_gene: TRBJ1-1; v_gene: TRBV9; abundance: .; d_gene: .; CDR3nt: TGTGCCAGCAGCTCCCCGGTGGGGGGATCGAACACTGAAGCTTTCTTT; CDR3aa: CASSSPVGGSNTEAFF
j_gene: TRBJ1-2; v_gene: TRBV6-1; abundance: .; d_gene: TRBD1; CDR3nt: TGTGCCAGCAGGTCCGACAGGGGAGCTAACTATGGCTACACCTTC; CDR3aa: CASRSDRGANYGYTF
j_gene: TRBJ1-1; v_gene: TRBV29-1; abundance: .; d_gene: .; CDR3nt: TGCAGCGCAAGAGGGGGAGCCGGGAATGAAGCTTTCTTT; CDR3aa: CSARGGAGNEAFF
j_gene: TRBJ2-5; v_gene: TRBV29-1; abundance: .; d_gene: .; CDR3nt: TGCAGCGTTGAGAGGGGGATGGGGCAAGAGACCCAGTACTTC; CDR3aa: CSVERGMGQETQYF
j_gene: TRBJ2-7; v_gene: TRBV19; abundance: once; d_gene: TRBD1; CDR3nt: TGTGCCAGTAGTATTTGGACAGGGCCTTCCTACGAGCAGTACTTC; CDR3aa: CASSIWTGPSYEQYF
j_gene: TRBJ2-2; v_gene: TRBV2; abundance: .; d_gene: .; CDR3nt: TGTGCCAGCTCATCAGAGGGCGGGGAGCTGTTTTTT; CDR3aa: CASSSEGGELFF
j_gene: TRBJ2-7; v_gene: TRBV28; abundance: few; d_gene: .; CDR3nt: TGTGCCAGCAGTCGCGGACAGCCATACGAGCAGTACTTC; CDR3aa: CASSRGQPYEQYF
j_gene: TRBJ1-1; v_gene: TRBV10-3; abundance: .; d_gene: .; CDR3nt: TGTGCCATCAGTGCTGGCAGAAACACTGAAGCTTTCTTT; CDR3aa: CAISAGRNTEAFF
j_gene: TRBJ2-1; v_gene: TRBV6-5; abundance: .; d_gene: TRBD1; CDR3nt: TGTGCCAGCAAGCCGGCGGGGACAGGGTACAGTGAGCAGTTCTTC; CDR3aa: CASKPAGTGYSEQFF
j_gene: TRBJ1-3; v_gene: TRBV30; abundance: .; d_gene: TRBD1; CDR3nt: TGTGCCTGGAGACGGACAGGGAAAGGAAACACCATATATTTT; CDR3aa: CAWRRTGKGNTIYF
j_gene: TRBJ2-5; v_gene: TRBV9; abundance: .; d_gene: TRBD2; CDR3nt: TGTGCCAGCAGCGTAGCCCCCCTAGCGGGAGGAGAGACCCAGTACTTC; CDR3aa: CASSVAPLAGGETQYF
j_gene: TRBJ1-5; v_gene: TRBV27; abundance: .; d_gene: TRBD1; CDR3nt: TGTGCCAGCAGTCCTAAGAACACAGGGGTCAATCAGCCCCAGCATTTT; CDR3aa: CASSPKNTGVNQPQHF
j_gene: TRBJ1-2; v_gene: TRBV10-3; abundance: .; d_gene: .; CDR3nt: TGTGCCATCAGTGAGGCAGGGAAGGGCTATGGCTACACCTTC; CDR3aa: CAISEAGKGYGYTF
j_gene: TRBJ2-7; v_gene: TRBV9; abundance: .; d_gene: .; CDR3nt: TGTGCCAGCAGCGTAGGAGGACTTACCCGTTCCTACGAGCAGTACTTC; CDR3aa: CASSVGGLTRSYEQYF
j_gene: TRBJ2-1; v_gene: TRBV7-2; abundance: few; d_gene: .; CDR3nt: TGTGCCAGCAGCTTAGGACACAAGGGGGAGCAGTTCTTC; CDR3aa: CASSLGHKGEQFF
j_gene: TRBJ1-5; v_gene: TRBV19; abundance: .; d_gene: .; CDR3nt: TGTGCCAGTAGTATTACTCTGAGACAGCCCCAGCATTTT; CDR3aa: CASSITLRQPQHF
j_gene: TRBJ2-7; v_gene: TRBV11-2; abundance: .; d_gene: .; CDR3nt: TGTGCCAGCCACAGGGCCGGACAGACTTACGAGCAGTACTTC; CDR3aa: CASHRAGQTYEQYF
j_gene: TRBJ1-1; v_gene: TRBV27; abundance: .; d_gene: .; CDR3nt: TGTGCCAGCAGCCTTCCCGCGGGGCGCCGGGCTTTCTTT; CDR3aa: CASSLPAGRRAFF
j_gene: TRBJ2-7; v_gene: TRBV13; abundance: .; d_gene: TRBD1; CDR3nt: TGTGCCAGCAGCTACAGGGGACCTACCTACGAGCAGTACTTC; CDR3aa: CASSYRGPTYEQYF
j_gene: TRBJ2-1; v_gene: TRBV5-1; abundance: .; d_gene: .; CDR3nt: TGCGCCAGCAGCCCCAGGGGCGGTGAGTACAATGAGCAGTTCTTC; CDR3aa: CASSPRGGEYNEQFF
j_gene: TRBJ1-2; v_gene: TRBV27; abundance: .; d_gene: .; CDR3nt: TGTGCCAGCAGTCCCCTAGGGGGGGGGCAGGGCTACACCTTC; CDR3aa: CASSPLGGGQGYTF
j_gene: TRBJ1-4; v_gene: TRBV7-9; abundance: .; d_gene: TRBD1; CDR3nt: TGTGCCAGCAGCTTAGGGCAGGGGGGTAAACTGTTTTTT; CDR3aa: CASSLGQGGKLFF
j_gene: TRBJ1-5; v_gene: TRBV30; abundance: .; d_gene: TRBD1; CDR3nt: TGTGCCTGCCTACGGACAGGGGACGGAGGCAATCAGCCCCAGCATTTT; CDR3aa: CACLRTGDGGNQPQHF
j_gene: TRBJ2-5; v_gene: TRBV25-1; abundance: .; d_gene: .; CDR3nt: TGTGCCAGCAGGACGACGGGAGAGACCCAGTACTTC; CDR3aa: CASRTTGETQYF
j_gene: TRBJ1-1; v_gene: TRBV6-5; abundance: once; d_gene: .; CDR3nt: TGTGCCAGCAGTCGAGGCGTTAACACTGAAGCTTTCTTT; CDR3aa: CASSRGVNTEAFF
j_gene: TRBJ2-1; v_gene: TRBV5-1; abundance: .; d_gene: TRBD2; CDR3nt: TGCGCCAGCAGCTTGGGTAGCGGGGACAATGAGCAGTTCTTC; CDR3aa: CASSLGSGDNEQFF
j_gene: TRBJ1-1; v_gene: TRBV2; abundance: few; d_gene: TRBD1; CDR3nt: TGTGCCAGCAGTTCCGACAGGGGTGAAGCTTTCTTT; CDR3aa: CASSSDRGEAFF
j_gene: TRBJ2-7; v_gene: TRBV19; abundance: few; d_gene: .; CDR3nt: TGTGCCAGTAGTATGGGCCCACGAACTTACGAGCAGTACTTC; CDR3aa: CASSMGPRTYEQYF
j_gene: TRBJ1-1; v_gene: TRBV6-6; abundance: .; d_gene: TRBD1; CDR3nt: TGTGCCAGCATCGAACACGGGACAGGTAGCTTCGCAGCTTTCTTT; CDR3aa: CASIEHGTGSFAAFF